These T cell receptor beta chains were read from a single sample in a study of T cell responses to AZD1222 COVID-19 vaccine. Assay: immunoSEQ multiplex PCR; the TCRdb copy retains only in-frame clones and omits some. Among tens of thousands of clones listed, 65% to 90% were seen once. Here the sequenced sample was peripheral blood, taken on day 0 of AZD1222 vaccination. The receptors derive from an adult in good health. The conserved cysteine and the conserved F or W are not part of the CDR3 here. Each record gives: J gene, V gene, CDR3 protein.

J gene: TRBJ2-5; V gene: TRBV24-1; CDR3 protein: ATSDPHSGSETQY
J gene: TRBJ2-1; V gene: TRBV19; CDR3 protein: ASSIKTGGSEQF
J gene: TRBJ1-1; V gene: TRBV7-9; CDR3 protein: ASSPITEGAF
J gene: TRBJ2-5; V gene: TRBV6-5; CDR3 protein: ASRSLGETQY
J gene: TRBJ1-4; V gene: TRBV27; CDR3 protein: ASSLLDRGNEKLF
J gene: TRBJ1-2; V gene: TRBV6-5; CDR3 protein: ASRKDYGYT
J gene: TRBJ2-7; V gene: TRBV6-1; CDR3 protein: ASSEGGSNYEQY
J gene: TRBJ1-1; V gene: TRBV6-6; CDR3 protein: ASSRGGGTTEAF
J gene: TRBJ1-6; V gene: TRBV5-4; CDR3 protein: ASRTGTGVLH
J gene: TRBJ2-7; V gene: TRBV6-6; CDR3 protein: ATTGGGYEQY
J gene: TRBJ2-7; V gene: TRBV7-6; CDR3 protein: ASSLGRYYEQY